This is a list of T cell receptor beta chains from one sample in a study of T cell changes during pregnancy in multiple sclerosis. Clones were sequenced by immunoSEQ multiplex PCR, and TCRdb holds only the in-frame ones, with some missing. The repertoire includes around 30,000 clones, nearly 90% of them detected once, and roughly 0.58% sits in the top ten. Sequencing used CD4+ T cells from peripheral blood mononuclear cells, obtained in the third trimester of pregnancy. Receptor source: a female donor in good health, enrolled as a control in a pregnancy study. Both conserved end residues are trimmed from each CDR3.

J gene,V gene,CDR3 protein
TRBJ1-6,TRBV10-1,ASSRAYNSPLH
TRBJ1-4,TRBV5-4,ASSLYGGGKLF
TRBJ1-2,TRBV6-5,ASSYSGNYGYT
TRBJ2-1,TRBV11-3,ASSHNSGRFGNEQF
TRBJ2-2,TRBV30,AWRLPWGGPNTGELF
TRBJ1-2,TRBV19,ASTDRGYGYT
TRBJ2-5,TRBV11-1,ASSKGASGSLETQY
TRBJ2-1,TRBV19,ASNLRDRAYNEQF
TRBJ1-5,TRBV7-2,ASSLGQVNQPQH
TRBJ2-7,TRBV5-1,ANGSTDYEQY
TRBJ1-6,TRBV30,AWRPRQGAGGSPLH
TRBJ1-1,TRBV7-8,ASSSQQGANTEAF
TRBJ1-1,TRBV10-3,ATLEIAGLLNTEAF
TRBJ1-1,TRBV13,ASSLRRGTNTEAF
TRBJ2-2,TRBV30,AWIFSGSNTGELF
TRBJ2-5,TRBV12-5,ASGVGQYQETQY
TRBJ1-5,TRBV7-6,ASGLGGQPQH
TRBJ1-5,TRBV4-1,ASSQDVDRAEYSNQPQH
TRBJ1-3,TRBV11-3,ASSDSTGFGNTIY
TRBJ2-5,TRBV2,ASSGNRGQGQETQY
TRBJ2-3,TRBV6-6,ASSYRRGLVPDTQY
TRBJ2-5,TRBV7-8,ASRLRQGAETQY
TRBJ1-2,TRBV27,ASRGTGQGGGGYT
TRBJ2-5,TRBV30,AWSVLGGQETQY
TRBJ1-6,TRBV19,ASSTGDNSPLH